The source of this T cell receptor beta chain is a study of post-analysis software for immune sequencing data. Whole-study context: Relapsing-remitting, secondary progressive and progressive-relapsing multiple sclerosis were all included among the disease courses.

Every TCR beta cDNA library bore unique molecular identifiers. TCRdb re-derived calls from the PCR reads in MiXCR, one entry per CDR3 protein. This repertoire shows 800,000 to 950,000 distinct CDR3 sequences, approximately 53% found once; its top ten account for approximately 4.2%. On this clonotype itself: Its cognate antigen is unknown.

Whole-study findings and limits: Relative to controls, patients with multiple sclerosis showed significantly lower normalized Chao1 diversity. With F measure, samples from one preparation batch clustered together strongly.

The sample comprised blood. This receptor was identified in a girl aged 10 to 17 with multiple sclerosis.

The CDR3 coding sequence is TGCAGCGTTGAAGGAGGAAGGCCCGAGGGGACCCAGTACTTC. This sequence encodes CSVEGGRPEGTQYF. The J gene is TRBJ2-5, the V gene TRBV29-1; D is possibly TRBD2 (5 bases). The ends were cut back, 1 base at V and 7 bases at J, with 16 bases in the middle. From germline, CDR1 is SQVTM and CDR2 ANQGSEA. This CDR3 is 14 amino acids long. Supplemented by reference TRBV29-1 and TRBJ2-5, the full variable domain reads SAVISQKPSRDICQRGTSLTIQCQVDSQVTMMFWYRQQPGQSLTLIATANQGSEATYESGFVIDKFPISRPNLTFSTLTVSNMSPEDSSIYLCSVEGGRPEGTQYFGPGTRLLVL.